Detailed here is one TCR beta chain. No antigen is known for it. TCRdb recomputed calls from the reads with MiXCR, one row per CDR3 protein. The repertoire holds around 440,000 distinct CDR3 sequences, with 11% as singletons. V dropped 0 bases and J dropped 2 bases, with 10 bases sitting between them. The germline V gene encodes CDR1 LGHDT and CDR2 YNNKEL (reference sequence). CDR3 length: 15 residues. These data are taken from a study of T cell repertoires in cytomegalovirus infection. The wider study: Public signatures in TCR beta pointed to CMV infection and matching HLA type.

Study findings and constraints: Adding up the frequency of public TCR beta families identified people who carried CMV plus the relevant HLA. Ex vivo responses were dominated by HLA-C-restricted CMV-specific TCR beta clonotypes.

The J gene is TRBJ1-2, the V gene TRBV3-1; no firm D call. The sequencing sample was made of PBMCs. This clonotype originated in a human donor in good health (CMV status not recorded). Some clones in this sample may be carry-over from other donors' samples. This CDR3 is CASSQEARSNYGYTF. CDR3 DNA sequence: TGTGCCAGCAGCCAAGAAGCACGATCAAACTATGGCTACACCTTC.